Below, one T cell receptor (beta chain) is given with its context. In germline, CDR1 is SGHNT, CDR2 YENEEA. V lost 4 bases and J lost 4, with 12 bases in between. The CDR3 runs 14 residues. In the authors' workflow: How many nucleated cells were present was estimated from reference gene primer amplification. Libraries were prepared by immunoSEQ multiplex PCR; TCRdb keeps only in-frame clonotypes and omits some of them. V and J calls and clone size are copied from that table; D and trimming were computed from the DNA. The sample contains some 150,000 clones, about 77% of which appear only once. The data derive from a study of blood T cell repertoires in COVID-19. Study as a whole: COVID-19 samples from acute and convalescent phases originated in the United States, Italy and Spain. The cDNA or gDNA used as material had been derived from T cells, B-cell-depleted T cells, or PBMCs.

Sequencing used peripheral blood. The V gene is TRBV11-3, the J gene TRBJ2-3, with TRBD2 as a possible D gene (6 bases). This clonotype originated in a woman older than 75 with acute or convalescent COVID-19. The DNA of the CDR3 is TGTGCCAGCAGCTCGACTAGGGGCTCAGATACGCAGTATTTT. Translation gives CASSSTRGSDTQYF.